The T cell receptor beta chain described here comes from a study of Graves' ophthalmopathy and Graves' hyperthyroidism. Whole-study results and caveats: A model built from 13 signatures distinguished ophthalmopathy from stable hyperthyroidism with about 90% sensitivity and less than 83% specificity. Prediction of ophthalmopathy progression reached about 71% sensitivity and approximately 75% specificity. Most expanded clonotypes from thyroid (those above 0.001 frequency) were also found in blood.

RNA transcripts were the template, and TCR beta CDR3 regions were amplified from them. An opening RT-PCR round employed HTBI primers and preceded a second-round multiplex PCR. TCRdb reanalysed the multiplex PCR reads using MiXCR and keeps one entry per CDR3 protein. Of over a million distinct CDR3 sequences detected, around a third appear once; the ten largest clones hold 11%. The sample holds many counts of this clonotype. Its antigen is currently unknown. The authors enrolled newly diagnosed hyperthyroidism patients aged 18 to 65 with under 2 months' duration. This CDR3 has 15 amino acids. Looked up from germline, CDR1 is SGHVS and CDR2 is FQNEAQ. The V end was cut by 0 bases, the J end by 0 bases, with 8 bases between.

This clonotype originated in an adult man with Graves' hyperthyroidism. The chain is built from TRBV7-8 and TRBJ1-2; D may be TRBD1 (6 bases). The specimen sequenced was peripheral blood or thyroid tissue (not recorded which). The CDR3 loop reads CASSLAGQTNYGYTF. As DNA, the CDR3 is TGTGCCAGCAGCTTAGCTGGACAGACTAACTATGGCTACACCTTC. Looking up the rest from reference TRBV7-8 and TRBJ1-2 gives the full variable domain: GAGVSQSPRYKVAKRGQDVALRCDPISGHVSLFWYQQALGQGPEFLTYFQNEAQLDKSGLPSDRFFAERPEGSVSTLKIQRTQQEDSAVYLCASSLAGQTNYGYTFGSGTRLTVV.